One sample yielded the 17 T cell receptor beta chains listed below, sequenced in a study of T cells after yellow fever vaccination. TCRdb reprocessed the 5' RACE reads with MiXCR, giving one entry per CDR3 protein. Among roughly 74,000 distinct CDR3 sequences listed, roughly 6.9% were seen once. Source: CD8+ T cells sorted from PBMCs, taken more than 4 days after the first yellow fever vaccination. Every receptor here comes from a man aged 18 to 29 who received the YFV17D yellow fever vaccine.

V gene TRBV9 combines with J gene TRBJ1-1; D not resolved. Germline lookup yields CDR1 SGDLS and CDR2 YYNGEE. V was shortened by 0 bases and J by 1 base, with 4 bases between the two germline ends. CDR3 length: 13 amino acids. The CDR3 loop reads CASSVAENTEAFF. CDR3 nucleotides: TGTGCCAGCAGCGTAGCGGAGAACACTGAAGCTTTCTTT. Drawing the rest from reference TRBV9 and TRBJ1-1, the complete variable domain is DSGVTQTPKHLITATGQRVTLRCSPRSGDLSVYWYQQSLDQGLQFLIQYYNGEERAKGNILERFSAQQFPDLHSELNLSSLELGDSALYFCASSVAENTEAFFGQGTRLTVV.

This clonotype has a handful of counts. The chain joins TRBV28 to TRBJ2-7; D unclear. The CDR3 is 11 amino acids. CDR1 is MDHEN and CDR2 is SYDVKM in the germline V gene. The CDR3 here is CASSTGYVQYV. CDR3 sequence (DNA): TGTGCCAGCAGTACTGGGTACGTGCAGTACGTC.

The V gene is TRBV29-1, the J gene TRBJ1-3; D is unresolved. The CDR3 contains 13 residues. Trimming shortened V by 3 bases and J by 1 base, and 7 bases separated the two germline ends. Germline lookup yields CDR1 SQVTM and CDR2 ANQGSEA. Here the CDR3 DNA reads TGCAGCGTTGAGTCGTGGTCTGGAAACACCATATATTTT. Protein: CSVESWSGNTIYF.

This clonotype has just a few counts. V usage is TRBV7-3 and J usage is TRBJ2-3; 10 bases agree with TRBD2. CDR1 is SGHTA and CDR2 is FQGTGA in the germline V gene. V gave up 3 bases and J gave up 3 bases; unmatched junction bases: 6. This CDR3 is built from 16 residues. The CDR3 sequence: CASSFLGSGGTDTQYF. Written as DNA, the CDR3 is TGTGCCAGCAGCTTTCTGGGTAGCGGGGGGACAGATACGCAGTATTTT.

The table lists this clonotype with a few counts. The chain carries TRBV7-3 and TRBJ2-1, with D maybe TRBD1 (5 bases). CDR3 size: 11 residues. Germline V gene lookup returns CDR1 SGHTA and CDR2 FQGTGA. Trimming shortened V by 4 bases and J by 7 bases, and 5 bases separated the two germline ends. The CDR3 loop reads CASSSGNEQFF. The CDR3, as DNA: TGTGCCAGCAGCTCAGGGAATGAGCAGTTCTTC. Full variable domain (remainder filled in from reference TRBV7-3 and TRBJ2-1): GAGVSQTPSNKVTEKGKYVELRCDPISGHTALYWYRQSLGQGPEFLIYFQGTGAADDSGLPNDRFFAVRPEGSVSTLKIQRTERGDSAVYLCASSSGNEQFFGPGTRLTVL.

V gene TRBV5-1 combines with J gene TRBJ2-1, with D perhaps TRBD1 or TRBD2 (5 bases each). This CDR3 contains 16 residues. Germline lookup yields CDR1 SGHRS and CDR2 YFSETQ. Deletions cut 1 base from V and 7 bases from J, with 18 bases between. The DNA of the CDR3 is TGCGCCAGCAGCTTGAAACTGGGACCCCCAGAAAATGAGCAGTTCTTC. Residues: CASSLKLGPPENEQFF. Full variable domain (outside the CDR3, taken from reference TRBV5-1 and TRBJ2-1): KAGVTQTPRYLIKTRGQQVTLSCSPISGHRSVSWYQQTPGQGLQFLFEYFSETQRNKGNFPGRFSGRQFSNSRSEMNVSTLELGDSALYLCASSLKLGPPENEQFFGPGTRLTVL.

This clonotype was seen many times. This chain uses TRBV23-1 with TRBJ2-4; TRBD2 matches 8 bases. TRBV23-1 is classed as an ORF, of uncertain function. This CDR3 has 21 residues. V lost 1 base to trimming and J lost 0 bases; unmatched junction nucleotides: 17. The CDR3 nucleotides are TGCGCCAGCAGTCAATTGAGACTAGCGAACTCACGAACCCTAGCCAAAAACATTCAGTACTTC. This translates into CASSQLRLANSRTLAKNIQYF.

This clonotype was seen ten or more times. The J gene is TRBJ1-1, the V gene TRBV29-1; the D gene is possibly TRBD1 (5 bases). Germline V gene lookup returns CDR1 SQVTM and CDR2 ANQGSEA. Deletions cut 8 bases from V and 5 bases from J, with 21 bases between. CDR3 length: 14 amino acids. This CDR3 reads CSRSKEGMGTEAFF. CDR3 sequence (DNA): TGCAGCCGATCTAAGGAGGGGATGGGGACTGAAGCTTTCTTT.

This rearrangement joins TRBV4-1 to TRBJ2-4; 9 bases line up with TRBD2. V shed 1 base, J shed 9 bases, and the junction held 4 bases outside the gene matches. Looked up from germline, CDR1 is MGHRA and CDR2 is YSYEKL. The CDR3 is 14 amino acids. The CDR3 reads CASSQGAGGGIQYF. The CDR3, as DNA: TGCGCCAGCAGCCAAGGGGCGGGGGGGGGCATTCAGTACTTC.

At least ten counts were recorded for this clonotype. V usage is TRBV7-9 and J usage is TRBJ2-3; tentative D call: TRBD2 (6 bases). V was shortened by 4 bases and J by 0 bases, with 14 bases between the two germline ends. The CDR3 has 16 residues. From germline, CDR1 is SEHNR and CDR2 FQNEAQ (reference sequence). The CDR3 nucleotides are TGTGCCAGCAGCTCCCCCACTAGCCAAAGCACAGATACGCAGTATTTT. Translated, it gives CASSSPTSQSTDTQYF.

The sample holds a few counts of this clonotype. The chain employs TRBV2 and TRBJ1-1, with 7 bases that match TRBD1. The CDR3 extends over 13 amino acids. Trimming removed 10 bases from V and 4 bases from J; junction bases left unmatched: 9. Germline CDR1 SNHLY, CDR2 FYNNEI. CDR3 protein: CATSGGLGTEAFF. CDR3 DNA: TGTGCCACCTCAGGGGGGCTGGGCACTGAAGCTTTCTTT.

This clonotype was detected ten times or more. This rearrangement joins TRBV12-3 or TRBV12-4 to TRBJ2-5; 7 bases align to TRBD2. Unmatched junction bases numbered 8, after V lost 5 bases and J lost 2 bases. There are 15 residues in the CDR3. The CDR3, as DNA: TGTGCCAGCAGTCCCTTTCTCGGGGGGCAAGAGACCCAGTACTTC. Protein product: CASSPFLGGQETQYF.

This clonotype was recorded many times. The rearrangement uses TRBV29-1 and TRBJ2-3, with 8 nucleotides matching TRBD2. Germline loops: CDR1 SQVTM, CDR2 ANQGSEA. The CDR3 is 18 amino acids. Germline trimming cut 3 bases from V and 2 bases from J; bases unmatched to any gene: 16. In DNA, the CDR3 is TGCAGCGTTGATGATCGCGGGGGGAAAGGGGACTTCACAGATACGCAGTATTTT. Translating it yields CSVDDRGGKGDFTDTQYF.

The J gene is TRBJ1-1, the V gene TRBV4-1; 7 positions match TRBD1. Germline CDR1 MGHRA, CDR2 YSYEKL. The CDR3 consists of 14 residues. The ends lost 3 bases at V and 1 base at J; junction bases unmatched: 2. Here the CDR3 reads CASSQTGPNTEAFF. The CDR3 nucleotides read TGCGCCAGCAGCCAGACAGGGCCGAACACTGAAGCTTTCTTT.

The gene calls are TRBV20-1 and TRBJ2-7; D is unclear. Germline V CDR1 and CDR2: DFQATT, SNEGSKA (reference sequence). The length of the CDR3 is 14 residues. V gave up 1 base and J gave up 6 bases, with 16 bases separating them. The CDR3 coding sequence is TGCAGTGCTAGAGGAGGCGAAGGTGGCACCGAGCAGTACTTC. Translated: CSARGGEGGTEQYF.

This clonotype was counted many times. As DNA, the CDR3 is TGTGCCAGCAGTCCCCATAGCGGGGCAATCTACGAGCAGTACTTC. The encoded protein is CASSPHSGAIYEQYF. The chain is built from TRBV27 and TRBJ2-7; 8 bases match TRBD2. Germline V lookup: CDR1 MNHEY, CDR2 SMNVEV (reference sequence). The V gene end was trimmed by 5 bases and the J gene end by 3 bases; junction bases not matched to a gene: 9. This CDR3 region has 15 residues.

Ten or more counts support this clonotype. The V call is TRBV7-6, the J call TRBJ2-1, with D hard to call. Germline CDR1 and CDR2: SGHVS and FNYEAQ. The CDR3 loop spans 15 amino acids. Trimming stripped 4 bases from V and 0 bases from J, with 10 bases between. CDR3 sequence: CASSSDLSSYNEQFF. As DNA, the CDR3 is TGTGCCAGCAGCTCGGACCTTAGCTCCTACAATGAGCAGTTCTTC. The whole variable domain, filled in from reference TRBV7-6 and TRBJ2-1, reads GAGVSQSPRYKVTKRGQDVALRCDPISGHVSLYWYRQALGQGPEFLTYFNYEAQQDKSGLPNDRFSAERPEGSISTLTIQRTEQRDSAMYRCASSSDLSSYNEQFFGPGTRLTVL.